The rows below give T cell receptor beta chains drawn from one sample of a study of beta chain features in type 1 diabetes. Libraries were prepared by immunoSEQ multiplex PCR; TCRdb keeps only in-frame clonotypes and omits some of them. This table has a few hundred thousand clones, roughly 15% appearing once. Input material: naive CD4+ T cells from blood. The receptors here all came from a woman under 30 in good health. CDR3s include the opening cysteine and the closing phenylalanine or tryptophan. A D gene is named only where the DNA matches it firmly. The size of a clone is reported for some rows only, either as once, few or many, or as a class for expanded clones.

d_gene	v_gene	abundance	j_gene	CDR3aa	CDR3nt
TRBD2	TRBV11-2	few	TRBJ2-7	CASSLGLTSGRREQYF	TGTGCCAGCAGCTTAGGACTGACTAGCGGGAGGCGGGAGCAGTACTTC
TRBD2	TRBV7-3	NA	TRBJ2-5	CASSRTSGVSETQYF	TGTGCCAGCAGCAGGACTAGCGGGGTCTCGGAGACCCAGTACTTC
NA	TRBV30	few	TRBJ1-2	CAWSRRGGYGYTF	TGTGCCTGGAGTAGGCGGGGTGGATATGGCTACACCTTC
TRBD1	TRBV5-1	NA	TRBJ2-7	CASSLDAGQAYEQYF	TGCGCCAGCAGCTTGGACGCGGGACAGGCCTACGAGCAGTACTTC
TRBD1	TRBV29-1	NA	TRBJ1-1	CSAMDRVNTEAFF	TGCAGCGCAATGGACAGGGTGAACACTGAAGCTTTCTTT
NA	TRBV19	NA	TRBJ1-5	CASSERGFQPQHF	TGTGCCAGTAGCGAACGGGGGTTTCAGCCCCAGCATTTT
NA	TRBV14	NA	TRBJ2-7	CASSPQWGGAYEQYF	TGTGCCAGCAGCCCCCAGTGGGGCGGGGCCTACGAGCAGTACTTC
TRBD2	TRBV4-3	few	TRBJ2-1	CASSHMLAGDPNEQFF	TGCGCCAGCAGCCATATGTTAGCGGGAGACCCCAATGAGCAGTTCTTC
TRBD2	TRBV9	NA	TRBJ2-1	CASSARGLADRPVNYNEQFF	TGTGCCAGCAGCGCCAGGGGACTAGCGGACCGACCAGTAAATTACAATGAGCAGTTCTTC
NA	TRBV7-9	few	TRBJ1-5	CASSFGGQPQHF	TGTGCCAGCAGCTTCGGGGGACAGCCCCAGCATTTT
TRBD1	TRBV18	NA	TRBJ1-4	CASSRRGTNEKLFF	TGTGCCAGCTCACGCAGGGGGACAAATGAAAAACTGTTTTTT
NA	TRBV2	NA	TRBJ2-5	CASSEFRSQETQYF	TGTGCCAGCAGTGAGTTCAGATCTCAAGAGACCCAGTACTTC
NA	TRBV5-4	NA	TRBJ2-2	CASSLPQGVTGELFF	TGTGCCAGCAGCTTGCCCCAAGGGGTCACCGGGGAGCTGTTTTTT
TRBD1	TRBV9	NA	TRBJ1-1	CASSPRGWDSRYAFF	TGTGCCAGCAGCCCCAGGGGATGGGACAGTAGGTATGCTTTCTTT
TRBD1	TRBV19	few	TRBJ2-3	CASRQGSTDTQYF	TGTGCCAGTAGACAGGGGTCCACAGATACGCAGTATTTT
TRBD2	TRBV7-3	few	TRBJ2-3	CASSLGGGVGTDTQYF	TGTGCCAGCAGCTTAGGGGGGGGAGTCGGCACAGATACGCAGTATTTT
TRBD2	TRBV28	NA	TRBJ2-3	CASSGAGAGTDTQYF	TGTGCCAGCAGTGGAGCGGGAGCCGGGACAGATACGCAGTATTTT
NA	TRBV7-2	NA	TRBJ2-4	CASSLEGGRIKGYGIQYF	TGTGCCAGCAGCTTAGAAGGGGGACGCATAAAGGGATATGGCATTCAGTACTTC
TRBD1	TRBV7-9	NA	TRBJ2-3	CASSPGGGLSDTQYF	TGTGCCAGCAGCCCAGGGGGTGGGCTGTCAGATACGCAGTATTTT
NA	TRBV7-2	few	TRBJ2-2	CASSPRGENTGELFF	TGTGCCAGCAGCCCAAGGGGCGAGAACACCGGGGAGCTGTTTTTT
NA	TRBV30	few	TRBJ2-3	CAWSRDIDTQYF	TGTGCCTGGAGCCGGGATATAGATACGCAGTATTTT
NA	TRBV19	NA	TRBJ2-1	CATLRGSSYNEQFF	TGTGCCACTTTGAGAGGGAGCTCCTACAATGAGCAGTTCTTC
TRBD2	TRBV7-2	NA	TRBJ2-3	CASSLRVLADTDTQYF	TGTGCCAGCAGCTTAAGGGTGCTAGCGGACACAGATACGCAGTATTTT
NA	TRBV14	few	TRBJ2-6	CASSRGSASSSGANVLTF	TGTGCCAGCAGCCGAGGGAGCGCATCTAGCTCTGGGGCCAACGTCCTGACTTTC
TRBD1	TRBV6-6	NA	TRBJ1-2	CASWTGNQRGYTF	TGTGCCAGCTGGACAGGCAATCAACGTGGCTACACCTTC
TRBD1	TRBV5-1	NA	TRBJ2-1	CASSFGTGIDEQFF	TGCGCCAGCAGCTTTGGGACAGGGATAGATGAGCAGTTCTTC
TRBD1	TRBV15	few	TRBJ1-5	CATSRDPRTGNQPQHF	TGTGCCACCAGCAGAGATCCCCGGACAGGGAATCAGCCCCAGCATTTT
NA	TRBV10-3	few	TRBJ1-2	CAISEGSGGRSGYTF	TGTGCCATCAGTGAAGGGTCGGGGGGGCGAAGTGGCTACACCTTC
NA	TRBV5-4	NA	TRBJ2-7	CASSLGQPIVTYEQYF	TGTGCCAGCAGCTTGGGACAGCCGATAGTAACCTACGAGCAGTACTTC
TRBD1	TRBV9	NA	TRBJ2-1	CASSAGTGRNEQFF	TGTGCCAGCAGCGCCGGGACAGGGAGAAATGAGCAGTTCTTC
NA	TRBV4-3	NA	TRBJ2-7	CASSQDSRGDEQYF	TGCGCCAGCAGCCAAGATTCCAGGGGCGACGAGCAGTACTTC
NA	TRBV30	few	TRBJ2-7	CAWSPGLGVGEQYF	TGTGCCTGGAGCCCGGGACTTGGGGTAGGGGAGCAGTACTTC
NA	TRBV28	few	TRBJ1-1	CASSQTQGSAFF	TGTGCCAGCAGTCAAACACAGGGATCGGCTTTCTTT
NA	TRBV5-1	NA	TRBJ2-7	CASSLETSSYEQYF	TGCGCCAGCAGCTTGGAAACCAGCTCCTACGAGCAGTACTTC
NA	TRBV4-1	NA	TRBJ1-2	CASSQERGGISANYGYTF	TGCGCCAGCAGCCAAGAGAGAGGGGGAATTTCGGCTAACTATGGCTACACCTTC
TRBD1	TRBV7-2	NA	TRBJ2-7	CASSSRTGSVEQYF	TGTGCCAGCAGCTCCAGGACAGGTAGTGTCGAGCAGTACTTC
NA	TRBV4-1	NA	TRBJ1-2	CASSQERGNYGYTF	TGCGCCAGCAGCCAAGAACGGGGGAACTATGGCTACACCTTC
NA	TRBV4-3	NA	TRBJ2-3	CASSQDSDTQYF	TGCGCCAGCAGCCAAGACTCAGATACGCAGTATTTT
TRBD2	TRBV6-1	few	TRBJ2-7	CASRDPGLGFSEQYF	TGTGCCAGCAGGGACCCGGGACTAGGGTTCTCCGAGCAGTACTTC
NA	TRBV30	few	TRBJ1-1	CAWSVWGRGNTEAFF	TGTGCCTGGAGTGTATGGGGCAGGGGGAACACTGAAGCTTTCTTT
NA	TRBV28	NA	TRBJ2-6	CASSTEGSGANVLTF	TGTGCCAGCAGTACGGAGGGCTCTGGGGCCAACGTCCTGACTTTC
NA	TRBV4-3	NA	TRBJ2-3	CASSQDPLRDTQYF	TGCGCCAGCAGCCAAGATCCCCTTCGGGATACGCAGTATTTT
TRBD2	TRBV5-6	NA	TRBJ2-7	CASSFGLAGSYEQYF	TGTGCCAGCAGCTTTGGACTAGCGGGAAGCTACGAGCAGTACTTC
NA	TRBV30	NA	TRBJ1-1	CAWSVEGRVTEAFF	TGTGCCTGGAGTGTAGAGGGTAGGGTCACTGAAGCTTTCTTT
NA	TRBV27	few	TRBJ1-2	CASSPPHRAGYTF	TGTGCCAGCAGTCCCCCCCACAGGGCGGGCTACACCTTC
TRBD2	TRBV7-8	NA	TRBJ2-7	CASRDKSRLAESSYEQYF	TGTGCCAGCAGGGACAAAAGCAGACTAGCGGAAAGCTCCTACGAGCAGTACTTC
TRBD2	TRBV7-9	few	TRBJ2-7	CASSSLLAGGPDEQYF	TGTGCCAGCAGCTCCCTACTAGCGGGAGGGCCTGACGAGCAGTACTTC